A selection of T cell receptor beta chains follows, all from one sample in a study of spatial heterogeneity in lung cancer. TCRdb re-derived calls from the 5' RACE reads in MiXCR, one entry per CDR3 protein. The data contain under 150,000 distinct CDR3 sequences, 11% of them seen just once; the ten biggest clones take up 20% to 25%. The sequences come from PBMCs, collected at follow-up. The receptors were sampled from a female donor with early-stage non-small cell lung cancer. Each CDR3 is given with its conserved first and last residue. Each record gives: clone size, D gene, J gene, V gene, CDR3 protein, CDR3 DNA. D genes are given only for firm matches. Part of the rows lack a size; the others show once, few, many or a class for expanded clones.

>-|TRBD1|TRBJ1-5|TRBV5-1
CASSSGDRDQPQHF
TGCGCCAGCAGCTCGGGAGACAGGGATCAGCCCCAGCATTTT
>few|-|TRBJ2-2|TRBV5-1
CASSPGTGNTGELFF
TGCGCCAGCAGCCCTGGGACTGGTAACACCGGGGAGCTGTTTTTT
>-|-|TRBJ2-1|TRBV7-8
CASSLKRAGYEQFF
TGTGCCAGCAGCTTAAAGCGGGCGGGCTATGAGCAGTTCTTC
>many|TRBD1|TRBJ1-1|TRBV29-1
CSVWDRLNTEAFF
TGCAGCGTTTGGGACAGACTCAACACTGAAGCTTTCTTT
>many|-|TRBJ2-7|TRBV7-2
CASTPPGSPYEQYF
TGTGCCAGCACCCCCCCCGGATCCCCCTACGAGCAGTACTTC
>few|TRBD1|TRBJ1-5|TRBV28
CASSTIGTGGNQPQHF
TGTGCCAGCAGTACAATCGGGACAGGGGGAAACCAGCCCCAGCATTTT
>many|-|TRBJ1-5|TRBV24-1
CATSDGNQPQHF
TGTGCCACCAGTGACGGCAATCAGCCCCAGCATTTT
>-|TRBD1|TRBJ2-5|TRBV2
CASTSDRGQETQYF
TGTGCCAGCACGTCGGACAGGGGCCAAGAGACCCAGTACTTC
>many|-|TRBJ2-1|TRBV2
CASSEVRGFYNEQFF
TGTGCCAGCAGTGAAGTGAGGGGCTTCTACAATGAGCAGTTCTTC
>-|TRBD1|TRBJ2-4|TRBV28
CASSFPSTGGHKNIQYF
TGTGCCAGCAGTTTTCCTTCGACAGGGGGCCACAAAAACATTCAGTACTTC
>-|TRBD2|TRBJ2-2|TRBV7-2
CASSFQSGRASGELFF
TGTGCCAGCAGCTTTCAGAGCGGGAGGGCTTCCGGGGAGCTGTTTTTT
>many|-|TRBJ2-1|TRBV13
CASSLEPGASNEQFF
TGTGCCAGCAGCTTAGAGCCGGGAGCAAGCAATGAGCAGTTCTTC
>many|-|TRBJ2-4|TRBV9
CASSVGAAQSLYF
TGTGCCAGCAGCGTAGGTGCAGCCCAGAGTCTGTACTTC
>-|-|TRBJ2-1|TRBV11-2
CASSFEWGQFF
TGTGCCAGCAGCTTTGAGTGGGGGCAGTTCTTC
>many|-|TRBJ2-7|TRBV3-1
CASSQVGYEQYF
TGTGCCAGCAGCCAAGTTGGCTACGAGCAGTACTTC
>few|TRBD2|TRBJ2-1|TRBV3-1
CASSLPLRTSYNEQFF
TGTGCCAGCAGCCTCCCCCTACGGACTAGCTACAATGAGCAGTTCTTC
>many|-|TRBJ1-1|TRBV7-8
CASSPRRQRNTEAFF
TGTGCCAGCAGCCCCCGGCGGCAGAGGAACACTGAAGCTTTCTTT
>few|-|TRBJ2-1|TRBV4-2
CASSQDIGGSYYNEQFF
TGTGCCAGCAGCCAAGATATTGGGGGGAGCTACTACAATGAGCAGTTCTTC
>few|-|TRBJ2-1|TRBV3-1
CASATSSSYNEQFF
TGTGCCAGCGCCACATCTTCCTCCTACAATGAGCAGTTCTTC
>few|-|TRBJ2-7|TRBV6-5
CASSYVDAGMNEQYF
TGTGCCAGCAGTTACGTAGATGCGGGAATGAACGAGCAGTACTTC
>-|-|TRBJ2-4|TRBV29-1
CSVAGTAGNIQYF
TGCAGCGTCGCCGGGACAGCGGGAAACATTCAGTACTTC
>few|-|TRBJ2-7|TRBV27
CASSFQSAAYEQYF
TGTGCCAGCAGTTTCCAAAGCGCAGCCTACGAGCAGTACTTC
>-|-|TRBJ1-4|TRBV7-9
CASSLEDKLFF
TGTGCCAGCAGCTTGGAAGATAAACTGTTTTTT
>many|TRBD2|TRBJ2-1|TRBV29-1
CSAQREGGYEQFF
TGCAGCGCCCAGAGGGAGGGCGGCTATGAGCAGTTCTTC
>many|-|TRBJ1-1|TRBV6-5
CASSGQMNTEAFF
TGTGCCAGCAGTGGACAGATGAACACTGAAGCTTTCTTT
>few|-|TRBJ2-5|TRBV4-2
CASSQDPSEVETQYF
TGTGCCAGCAGCCAAGATCCGAGCGAGGTTGAGACCCAGTACTTC
>few|-|TRBJ1-5|TRBV18
CASSGKTNQPQHF
TGTGCCAGCTCAGGGAAAACAAATCAGCCCCAGCATTTT
>-|-|TRBJ2-2|TRBV30
CAWKVRRGGIGELFF
TGTGCCTGGAAAGTCCGCAGGGGAGGGATCGGGGAGCTGTTTTTT
>-|-|TRBJ2-1|TRBV27
CASSLRAEGGQFF
TGTGCCAGCAGTTTAAGAGCGGAGGGGGGGCAGTTCTTC
>few|-|TRBJ1-2|TRBV27
CASSSRPDSHGYTF
TGTGCCAGCAGTTCCCGACCGGACAGCCATGGCTACACCTTC
>few|TRBD1|TRBJ1-2|TRBV6-2/TRBV6-3
CASSPRTGQDYGYTF
TGTGCCAGCAGTCCGAGGACAGGGCAGGACTATGGCTACACCTTC
>-|-|TRBJ2-1|TRBV29-1
CSVEGSPALGNEQFF
TGCAGCGTTGAAGGATCACCCGCGTTGGGGAATGAGCAGTTCTTC
>few|TRBD2|TRBJ2-3|TRBV6-5
CASSYLAGRGADTQYF
TGTGCCAGCAGTTACCTTGCAGGGAGGGGCGCAGATACGCAGTATTTT
>few|-|TRBJ1-2|TRBV7-2
CASSLDSYGYTF
TGTGCCAGCAGCCTGGACAGCTATGGCTACACCTTC
>-|-|TRBJ2-7|TRBV28
CASSEAGALTYEQYF
TGTGCCAGCAGCGAAGCGGGTGCCCTCACCTACGAGCAGTACTTC
>-|TRBD2|TRBJ2-5|TRBV5-1
CASSSFTSGQETQYF
TGCGCCAGCAGCTCCTTCACTAGCGGCCAAGAGACCCAGTACTTC
>-|TRBD2|TRBJ2-3|TRBV5-5
CASNSWGLRTDTQYF
TGTGCCAGCAACTCCTGGGGACTACGCACAGATACGCAGTATTTT
>-|TRBD1|TRBJ2-5|TRBV12-3/TRBV12-4
CASSLYGQGYQETQYF
TGTGCCAGCAGTTTGTACGGACAGGGGTACCAAGAGACCCAGTACTTC
>many|TRBD1|TRBJ1-3|TRBV29-1
CSATGQGWNTIYF
TGCAGCGCCACAGGACAGGGTTGGAACACCATATATTTT
>few|-|TRBJ2-1|TRBV7-2
CASSLGGRGLYNEQIF
TGTGCCAGCAGCTTAGGGGGCAGGGGATTATACAATGAGCAGATCTTC
>-|TRBD2|TRBJ2-1|TRBV6-2/TRBV6-3
CASSRLAGDREQFF
TGTGCCAGCAGCCGACTAGCGGGGGATCGGGAGCAGTTCTTC
>many|TRBD2|TRBJ2-7|TRBV7-9
CASSAFSGRTGYEQYF
TGTGCCAGCAGCGCATTTAGCGGGAGGACCGGGTACGAGCAGTACTTC
>few|-|TRBJ2-1|TRBV3-1
CASSQDPRAEQFF
TGTGCCAGCAGCCAAGATCCCAGGGCTGAGCAGTTCTTC
>-|-|TRBJ2-3|TRBV2
CASSEREFADTQYF
TGTGCCAGCAGTGAACGAGAATTTGCAGATACGCAGTATTTT
>-|-|TRBJ1-1|TRBV6-6
CASSWGRRMNTEAFF
TGTGCCAGCAGTTGGGGACGGCGCATGAACACTGAAGCTTTCTTT
>-|TRBD2|TRBJ2-5|TRBV28
CASSFPGGSGETQYF
TGTGCCAGCAGTTTCCCCGGGGGGTCTGGAGAGACCCAGTACTTC
>many|-|TRBJ2-3|TRBV7-9
CASSPRRSRTDTQYF
TGTGCCAGCAGCCCCCGCAGGTCTAGGACAGATACGCAGTATTTT
>few|-|TRBJ1-6|TRBV20-1
CSARDEIRGGPYNSPLHF
TGCAGTGCTAGAGACGAGATACGTGGAGGGCCCTATAATTCACCCCTCCACTTT
>-|TRBD2|TRBJ2-3|TRBV27
CASSPPGLAAVNTQYF
TGTGCCAGCAGTCCGCCGGGACTAGCGGCCGTGAATACGCAGTATTTT
>many|TRBD1|TRBJ1-1|TRBV29-1
CSAQSGGEAAFF
TGCAGCGCCCAGTCAGGGGGCGAGGCAGCTTTCTTT
>few|-|TRBJ2-6|TRBV2
CASRTGYSGANVLTF
TGTGCCAGCAGGACAGGATACTCTGGGGCCAACGTCCTGACTTTC